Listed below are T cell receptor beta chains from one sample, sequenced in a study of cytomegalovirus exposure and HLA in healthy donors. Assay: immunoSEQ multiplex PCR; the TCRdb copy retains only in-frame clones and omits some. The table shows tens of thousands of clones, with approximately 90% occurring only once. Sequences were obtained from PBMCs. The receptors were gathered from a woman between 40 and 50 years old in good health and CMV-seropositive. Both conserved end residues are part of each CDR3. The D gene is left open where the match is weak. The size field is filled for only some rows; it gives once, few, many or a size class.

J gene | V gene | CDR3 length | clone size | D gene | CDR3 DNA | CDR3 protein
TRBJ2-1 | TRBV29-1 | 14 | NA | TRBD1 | TGCAGCGTTGATACAGGACAGGGGATCAATGAGCAGTTCTTC | CSVDTGQGINEQFF
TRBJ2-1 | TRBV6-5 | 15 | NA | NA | TGTGCCAGCAGCCTGGGGATAGGAGGTTCCAATGAGCAGTTCTTC | CASSLGIGGSNEQFF
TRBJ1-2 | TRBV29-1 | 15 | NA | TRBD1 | TGCAGCGTTGGAGCTATACCCGGGACAGGCTATGGCTACACCTTC | CSVGAIPGTGYGYTF
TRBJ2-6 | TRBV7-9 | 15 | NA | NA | TGTTCCAGCACCATGGCAGGGAACGGGGCCAACGTCCTGACTTTC | CSSTMAGNGANVLTF
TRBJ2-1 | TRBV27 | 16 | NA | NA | TGTGCCAGCAGTCTCCACAGGGATTCTCCAGTCAATGAGCAGTTCTTC | CASSLHRDSPVNEQFF
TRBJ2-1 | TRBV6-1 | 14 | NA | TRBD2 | TGTGCCGGCAGTGAAGCGGGGGGGTACAATGAGCAGTTCTTC | CAGSEAGGYNEQFF
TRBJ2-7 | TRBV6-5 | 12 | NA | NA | TGTGCCAGCAGCGACAGAGCCTACGAGCAGTACTTC | CASSDRAYEQYF
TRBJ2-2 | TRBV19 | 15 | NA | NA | TGTGCCAGTAGTATTAGTCAGGGGTGGAGCGGGGAGCTGTTTTTT | CASSISQGWSGELFF
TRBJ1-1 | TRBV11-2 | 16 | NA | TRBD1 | TGTGCCAGCAGCTTCGGGGACAGGGTCATGAACACTGAAGCTTTCTTT | CASSFGDRVMNTEAFF
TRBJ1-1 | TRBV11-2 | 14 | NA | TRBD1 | TGTGCCAGCAGCCCCGACAGGGCGGGCACTGAAGCTTTCTTT | CASSPDRAGTEAFF
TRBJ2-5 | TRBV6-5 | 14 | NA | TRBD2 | TGTGCCAGCAGAGCGGGGGGGCCTAGAGAGACCCAGTACTTC | CASRAGGPRETQYF
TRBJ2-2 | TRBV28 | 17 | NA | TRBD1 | TGTGCCAGCAGTTTAGGTAGCGGACAGGGGTCCACCGGGGAGCTGTTTTTT | CASSLGSGQGSTGELFF
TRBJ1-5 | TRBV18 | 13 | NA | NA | TGTGCCAGCTCCTCGGGGGGGGGCCAGCCCCAGCATTTT | CASSSGGGQPQHF
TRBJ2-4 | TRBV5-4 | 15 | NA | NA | TGTGCCAGCAGCTTGGGTCCAGGAGCCAAAAACATTCAGTACTTC | CASSLGPGAKNIQYF
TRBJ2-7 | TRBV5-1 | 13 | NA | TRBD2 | TGCGCCAGCAGCTTGCGGGGGGACTACGAGCAGTACTTC | CASSLRGDYEQYF
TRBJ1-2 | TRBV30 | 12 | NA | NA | TGTGCTGTCACGCGAGCTAACTATGGCTACACCTTC | CAVTRANYGYTF
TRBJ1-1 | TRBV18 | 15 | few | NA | TGTGCCAGCTCACCTTTGCAGGAGGCGCGGACTGAAGCTTTCTTT | CASSPLQEARTEAFF
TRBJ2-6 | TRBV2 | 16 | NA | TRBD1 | TGTGCCAGCAGCTCCGGGACAGGGGTCGGGGCCAACGTCCTGACTTTC | CASSSGTGVGANVLTF
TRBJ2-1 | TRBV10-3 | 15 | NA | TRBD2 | TGTGCCATCAGTTTGGCGGGGACTAGCGGGAATGAGCAGTTCTTC | CAISLAGTSGNEQFF
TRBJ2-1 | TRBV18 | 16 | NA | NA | TGTGCCAGCTCACCTCCGAGGGGGGGTTCACAAAATGAGCAGTTCTTC | CASSPPRGGSQNEQFF
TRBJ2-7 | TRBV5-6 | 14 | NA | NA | TGTGCCAGCAGCTTGGGAGGGCAGCACTACGAGCAGTACTTC | CASSLGGQHYEQYF
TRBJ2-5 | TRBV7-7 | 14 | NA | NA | TGTGCTAGCAGCTTGAACAGGCTCCAAGAGACCCAGTACTTC | CASSLNRLQETQYF
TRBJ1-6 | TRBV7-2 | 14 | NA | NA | TGTGCCAGCAGCCGCCTGGACAGCAATTCACCCCTCCACTTT | CASSRLDSNSPLHF
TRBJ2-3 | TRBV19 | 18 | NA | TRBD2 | TGTGCCAGTAGCCACTCAAGGACTAGAAACCCCAACCCAGATACGCAGTATTTT | CASSHSRTRNPNPDTQYF
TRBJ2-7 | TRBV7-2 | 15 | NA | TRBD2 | TGTGCCAGCAGCTTATTTAGCGGGAGGGCTTTCGAGCAGTACTTC | CASSLFSGRAFEQYF
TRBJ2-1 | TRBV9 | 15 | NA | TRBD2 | TGTGCCAGCAGCCCAACTAGCGGGACTTACAATGAGCAGTTCTTC | CASSPTSGTYNEQFF
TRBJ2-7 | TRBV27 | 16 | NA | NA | TGTGCCAGCAGTTTATTGGGGGGGGCTGGCGGTGGGGAGCAGTACTTC | CASSLLGGAGGGEQYF
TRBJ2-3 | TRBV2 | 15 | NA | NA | TGTGCCAGCAGGGGACTCAGGGACGCTTGGGATACGCAGTATTTT | CASRGLRDAWDTQYF
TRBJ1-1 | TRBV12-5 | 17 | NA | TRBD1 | TGTGCTAGTGGTTCGCGGGCCCTAAGACAGGGAGTCGGTGAAGCTTTCTTT | CASGSRALRQGVGEAFF
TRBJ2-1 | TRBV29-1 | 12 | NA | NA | TGCAGCGTCCCACCGGGGGGCGGAGAGCAGTTCTTC | CSVPPGGGEQFF
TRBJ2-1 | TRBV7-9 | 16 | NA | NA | TGTGCCAGCAGTAATTGGGGGCCGGTATCCTACAATGAGCAGTTCTTC | CASSNWGPVSYNEQFF
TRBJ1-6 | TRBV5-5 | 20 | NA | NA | TGTGCCAGCAGCTTTTTTTCAGGGGTCCAGAAGAGCTCCTATAATTCACCCCTCCACTTT | CASSFFSGVQKSSYNSPLHF
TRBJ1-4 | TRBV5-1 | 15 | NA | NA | TGCGCCAGCAGCTTGGGACAGACCGGTAATGAAAAACTGTTTTTT | CASSLGQTGNEKLFF
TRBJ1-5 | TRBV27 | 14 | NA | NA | TGTGCCAGCAGTTTAAAACGGAGCAATCAGCCCCAGCATTTT | CASSLKRSNQPQHF
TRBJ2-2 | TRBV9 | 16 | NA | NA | TGTGCCAGCACCCTGGGGGCCGGGCCCTACACCGGGGAGCTGTTTTTT | CASTLGAGPYTGELFF
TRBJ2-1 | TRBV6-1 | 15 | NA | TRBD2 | TGTGCCAGCATCGACGGCGGGAGAAACTACAATGAGCAGTTCTTC | CASIDGGRNYNEQFF
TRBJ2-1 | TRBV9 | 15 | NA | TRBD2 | TGTGCCAGCAGCCCAGCGAGCGGGAGGGCCACTGAGCAGTTCTTC | CASSPASGRATEQFF
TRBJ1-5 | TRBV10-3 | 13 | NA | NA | TGTGCCACCACCCGACAGGTCAATCAGCCCCAGCATTTT | CATTRQVNQPQHF
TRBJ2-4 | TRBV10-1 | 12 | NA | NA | TGCGCCAGCAGTGGGGGGGGCGGCATTCAGTACTTC | CASSGGGGIQYF
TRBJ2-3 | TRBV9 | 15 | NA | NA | TGTGCCAGCAGCGCCAGACTAGGGTCGACAGATACGCAGTATTTT | CASSARLGSTDTQYF
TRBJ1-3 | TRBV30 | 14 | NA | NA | TGTGCCTGGAGTGTAGCAGGGGCTGGAAACACCATATATTTT | CAWSVAGAGNTIYF
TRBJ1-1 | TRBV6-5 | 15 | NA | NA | TGTGCCAGCAGTTTTTGGGGAATGGGGAGCACTGAAGCTTTCTTT | CASSFWGMGSTEAFF
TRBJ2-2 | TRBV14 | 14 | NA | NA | TGTGCCAGCAGCCCCTATCAGGGAATCGGGGAGCTGTTTTTT | CASSPYQGIGELFF
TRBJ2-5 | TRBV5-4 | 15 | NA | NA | TGTGCCAGCAGCTTCATAATGGGAGGAAAAGAGACCCAGTACTTC | CASSFIMGGKETQYF
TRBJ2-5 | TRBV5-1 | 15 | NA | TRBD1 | TGCGCCAGCAGACCGCAAACAGGGGTTCAAGAGACCCAGTACTTC | CASRPQTGVQETQYF
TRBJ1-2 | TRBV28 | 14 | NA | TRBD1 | TGTGCCAGCAGTCTGACAGGGAACATCTATGGCTACACCTTC | CASSLTGNIYGYTF
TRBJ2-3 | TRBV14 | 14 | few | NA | TGTGCCAGCAGCCAAGTCAGGCACACAGATACGCAGTATTTT | CASSQVRHTDTQYF
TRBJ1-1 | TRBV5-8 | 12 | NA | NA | TGTGCCAGCAGCCCTCAGCGGACTGAAGCTTTCTTT | CASSPQRTEAFF
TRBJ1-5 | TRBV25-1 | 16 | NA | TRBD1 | TGTGCCAGCAGTGACGCCGGGACAGGGGGAAATCAGCCCCAGCATTTT | CASSDAGTGGNQPQHF
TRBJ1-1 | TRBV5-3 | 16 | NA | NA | TGTGCCAGAAGCTGCGGTAGGATCCTAAAACATACTGAAGCTTTCTTT | CARSCGRILKHTEAFF
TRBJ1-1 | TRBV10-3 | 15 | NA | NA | TGTGCCATCAGTGAGTGGACAGTTATGAACACTGAAGCTTTCTTT | CAISEWTVMNTEAFF
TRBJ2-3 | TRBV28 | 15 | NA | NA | TGTGCCAGCGCCGGGCAGCTAGGGGGCACAGATACGCAGTATTTT | CASAGQLGGTDTQYF
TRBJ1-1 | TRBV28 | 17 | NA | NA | TGTGCCAGCAGTTACAGTTCTGTGGGGAGAACTGTCACTGAAGCTTTCTTT | CASSYSSVGRTVTEAFF
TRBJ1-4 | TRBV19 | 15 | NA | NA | TGTGCCAGTAGTTCCGGGAGAGCAACTAATGAAAAACTGTTTTTT | CASSSGRATNEKLFF
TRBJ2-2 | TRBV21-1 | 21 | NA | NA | TGTGCCAGCAGCAAAGACGAAGTAGCGGAGGGGAAAATACCGAACACCGGGGAGCTGTTTTTT | CASSKDEVAEGKIPNTGELFF
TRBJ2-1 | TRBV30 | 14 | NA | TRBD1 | TGTGCCTGGAGTACTGGGGACAGTTACAATGAGCAGTTCTTC | CAWSTGDSYNEQFF
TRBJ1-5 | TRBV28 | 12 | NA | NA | TGTGCCAGCACCCGGGGTAATCAGCCCCAGCATTTT | CASTRGNQPQHF
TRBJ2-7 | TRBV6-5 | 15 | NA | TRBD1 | TGTGCCAGCAGCCCCGGACAGGGGGCTGTGTACGAGCAGTACTTC | CASSPGQGAVYEQYF
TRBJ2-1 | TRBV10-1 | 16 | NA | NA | TGCGCCAGCAGTGAGTCGACGCGGGGACCATACAATGAGCAGTTCTTC | CASSESTRGPYNEQFF
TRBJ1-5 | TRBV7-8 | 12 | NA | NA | TGTGCCAGCAGCTTAGTTGGCGGGCCCCAGCATTTT | CASSLVGGPQHF